This T cell receptor (beta chain) was identified in a study of cytomegalovirus exposure and HLA in healthy donors. Study-level results: Among TCR sequences, most were rare, though some public TCRs appeared in many donors. High sensitivity and specificity were reportedly achieved when the classifier diagnosed cytomegalovirus status. The study put 150 or so TCR beta chains on its list as cytomegalovirus-associated.

Germline V gives CDR1 SGHVS, CDR2 FNYEAQ. V gave up 6 bases and J gave up 1 base, with 13 bases separating them. The CDR3 is made up of 14 amino acids. About this clone itself: Its antigen is not identified.

TCRdb's copy holds only in-frame clones and misses some; the assay was immunoSEQ multiplex PCR. The table shows roughly 64,000 clones, with roughly 96% occurring only once. The rearrangement joins TRBV7-6 to TRBJ2-7; tentative D call: TRBD2 (6 bases). Sample: PBMCs. The TCR was taken from a woman aged 18-29 years in good health and CMV-seropositive. The CDR3 sequence is CASSTPGGSYEQYF. CDR3 nucleotides: TGTGCCAGCAGTACCCCCGGGGGATCCTACGAGCAGTACTTC.